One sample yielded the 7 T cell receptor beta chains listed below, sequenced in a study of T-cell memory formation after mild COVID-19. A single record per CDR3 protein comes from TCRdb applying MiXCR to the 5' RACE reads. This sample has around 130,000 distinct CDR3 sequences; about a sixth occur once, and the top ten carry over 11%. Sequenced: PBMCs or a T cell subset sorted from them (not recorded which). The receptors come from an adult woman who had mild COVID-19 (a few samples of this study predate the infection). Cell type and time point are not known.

The CDR3 is CASSYSHSYEQYF. The CDR3 coding sequence is TGTGCCAGCAGTTACTCTCACTCCTACGAGCAGTACTTC. V is TRBV6-2 or TRBV6-3 and J is TRBJ2-7; D call uncertain. This CDR3 is built from 13 residues. Trimming took 0 bases from V and 0 from J, leaving 3 bases between them. From germline, CDR1 is MNHEY and CDR2 SVGEGT.

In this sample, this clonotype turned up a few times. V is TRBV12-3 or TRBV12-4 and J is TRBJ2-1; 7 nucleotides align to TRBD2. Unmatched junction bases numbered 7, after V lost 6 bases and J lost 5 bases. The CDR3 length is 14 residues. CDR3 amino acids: CASSSSGTNNEQFF. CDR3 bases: TGTGCCAGCAGCTCCTCCGGGACTAACAATGAGCAGTTCTTC.

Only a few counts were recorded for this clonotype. The CDR3 sequence: CASSVLGQGRTEAFF. DNA of the CDR3: TGTGCCAGTAGCGTGTTGGGACAGGGGCGCACTGAAGCTTTCTTT. The chain has TRBV19 and TRBJ1-1; 10 nucleotides align to TRBD1. The CDR3 is made up of 15 amino acids. The trim removed 6 bases at V and 4 bases at J, leaving 8 bases unmatched. CDR1 LNHDA and CDR2 SQIVND come from the germline V gene (reference sequence).

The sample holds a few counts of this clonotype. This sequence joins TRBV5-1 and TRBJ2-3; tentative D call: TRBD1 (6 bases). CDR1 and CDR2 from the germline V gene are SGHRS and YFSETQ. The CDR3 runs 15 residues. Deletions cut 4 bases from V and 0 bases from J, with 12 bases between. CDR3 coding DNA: TGCGCCAGCAGCGCGTACAGGGCTAGCACAGATACGCAGTATTTT. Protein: CASSAYRASTDTQYF.

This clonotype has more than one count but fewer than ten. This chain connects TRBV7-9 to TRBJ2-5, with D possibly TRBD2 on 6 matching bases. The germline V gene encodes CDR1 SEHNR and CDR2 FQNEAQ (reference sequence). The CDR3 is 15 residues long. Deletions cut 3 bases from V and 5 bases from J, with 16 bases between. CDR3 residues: CASSLSSSARETQYF. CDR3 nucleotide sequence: TGTGCCAGCAGCTTGAGCTCTAGCGCCCGTGAGACCCAGTACTTC.

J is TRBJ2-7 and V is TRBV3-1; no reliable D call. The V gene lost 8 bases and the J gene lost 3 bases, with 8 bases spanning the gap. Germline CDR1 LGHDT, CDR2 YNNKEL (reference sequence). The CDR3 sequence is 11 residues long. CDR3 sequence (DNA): TGTGCCAGCGGGGTGGGCTACGAGCAGTACTTC. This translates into CASGVGYEQYF.

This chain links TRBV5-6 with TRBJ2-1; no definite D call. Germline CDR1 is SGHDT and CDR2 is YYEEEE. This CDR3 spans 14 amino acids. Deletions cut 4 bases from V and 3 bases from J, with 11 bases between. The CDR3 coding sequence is TGTGCCAGCAGCCAAGGACGGAGCTACAATGAGCAGTTCTTC. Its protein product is CASSQGRSYNEQFF.